Listed below are T cell receptor beta chains from one sample, sequenced in a study of shared clonotypes between healthy human individuals. Clones were sequenced by immunoSEQ multiplex PCR, and TCRdb holds only the in-frame ones, with some missing. The data show over a million clones, with roughly 95% seen just once and approximately 1.1% held by the top ten. The sample consisted of naive CD4+ T cells sorted from blood. All receptors derive from a man under 40 in good health. Each CDR3 is given with its conserved first and last residue. Fields, in order: V gene, J gene, D gene, clone size, CDR3 protein, CDR3 DNA. The D gene is left open where the match is weak. Size is stated for part of the rows, as once, few or many counts, or as a class when the clone is expanded.

TRBV5-8	TRBJ2-1	TRBD2	-	CASSLALAGENTYEQFF	TGTGCCAGCAGCTTGGCCCTAGCGGGAGAAAATACCTATGAGCAGTTCTTC
TRBV7-8	TRBJ2-7	-	-	CASSLGALEGVDEQYF	TGTGCCAGCAGCTTAGGAGCTTTGGAGGGGGTAGACGAGCAGTACTTC
TRBV15	TRBJ1-5	-	-	CATSRGGVSNQPQHF	TGTGCCACCAGCAGAGGAGGGGTTTCCAATCAGCCCCAGCATTTT
TRBV10-1	TRBJ2-7	-	-	CASSERGSGEQYF	TGCGCCAGCAGTGAAAGGGGTAGCGGCGAGCAGTACTTC
TRBV5-1	TRBJ2-1	-	-	CASNKPGTSGEQFF	TGCGCCAGCAACAAGCCCGGTACAAGTGGTGAGCAGTTCTTC
TRBV5-1	TRBJ1-4	-	once	CASSLVAGPNEKLFF	TGCGCCAGCAGCTTGGTGGCAGGGCCTAATGAAAAACTGTTTTTT
TRBV18	TRBJ2-5	TRBD1	-	CASSPRDRVQETQYF	TGTGCCAGCTCACCTCGCGACAGGGTCCAAGAGACCCAGTACTTC
TRBV7-6	TRBJ1-2	-	once	CASSLSEGGYTF	TGTGCCAGCAGCTTAAGTGAGGGAGGCTACACCTTC
TRBV2	TRBJ1-5	TRBD1	-	CAVNDGQGGPQPQHF	TGTGCCGTAAATGACGGACAGGGGGGCCCTCAGCCCCAGCATTTT
TRBV5-1	TRBJ2-1	-	-	CASSLGQLSYNEQFF	TGCGCCAGCAGCTTGGGTCAGTTATCCTACAATGAGCAGTTCTTC
TRBV2	TRBJ1-5	-	-	CASSEVPDSNQPQHF	TGTGCCAGCAGTGAAGTCCCGGATAGCAATCAGCCCCAGCATTTT
TRBV5-1	TRBJ2-3	-	-	CASSLDYTDTQYF	TGCGCCAGCAGCTTGGACTACACAGATACGCAGTATTTT
TRBV9	TRBJ2-1	-	-	CASSVVGGPYNEQFF	TGTGCCAGCAGCGTAGTCGGGGGACCCTACAATGAGCAGTTCTTC
TRBV28	TRBJ2-7	-	-	CASSSYRRRGDEQYF	TGTGCCAGCAGTTCTTACAGACGCCGGGGCGACGAGCAGTACTTC
TRBV5-1	TRBJ2-7	-	-	CASSRGTGDYEQYF	TGCGCCAGCAGCCGTGGGACCGGGGACTACGAGCAGTACTTC
TRBV7-9	TRBJ2-7	-	once	CASSPLSYEQYF	TGTGCCAGCAGCCCCCTTTCCTACGAGCAGTACTTC
TRBV5-1	TRBJ2-3	-	-	CASSLGGGRADTQYF	TGCGCCAGCAGCTTGGGGGGAGGCCGAGCAGATACGCAGTATTTT
TRBV27	TRBJ2-7	TRBD2	-	CASSLLAGETYEQYF	TGTGCCAGCAGTTTACTAGCGGGGGAAACCTACGAGCAGTACTTC
TRBV27	TRBJ2-3	-	-	CASSLRARVPDTQYF	TGTGCCAGCAGTTTAAGGGCCAGGGTCCCAGATACGCAGTATTTT
TRBV5-4	TRBJ1-1	-	-	CASRNLGGVGTEAFF	TGTGCCAGCAGAAACCTGGGGGGGGTAGGGACTGAAGCTTTCTTT
TRBV9	TRBJ2-2	TRBD2	-	CASSVELAGGYDTGELFF	TGTGCCAGCAGCGTAGAACTAGCGGGAGGGTATGACACCGGGGAGCTGTTTTTT
TRBV5-1	TRBJ2-5	-	-	CASSLAGPKGETQYF	TGCGCCAGCAGCTTGGCGGGGCCCAAGGGAGAGACCCAGTACTTC
TRBV27	TRBJ1-4	-	-	CASSLSWGSVGEKLFF	TGTGCCAGCAGTTTATCATGGGGCTCTGTCGGTGAAAAACTGTTTTTT
TRBV7-1	TRBJ1-5	TRBD1	-	CASSLAGQGARGQPQHF	TGTGCCAGCAGCTTGGCCGGACAGGGGGCGAGGGGTCAGCCCCAGCATTTT
TRBV7-8	TRBJ2-7	-	-	CASGRDRSYEQYF	TGTGCCAGCGGACGGGACCGCTCCTACGAGCAGTACTTC